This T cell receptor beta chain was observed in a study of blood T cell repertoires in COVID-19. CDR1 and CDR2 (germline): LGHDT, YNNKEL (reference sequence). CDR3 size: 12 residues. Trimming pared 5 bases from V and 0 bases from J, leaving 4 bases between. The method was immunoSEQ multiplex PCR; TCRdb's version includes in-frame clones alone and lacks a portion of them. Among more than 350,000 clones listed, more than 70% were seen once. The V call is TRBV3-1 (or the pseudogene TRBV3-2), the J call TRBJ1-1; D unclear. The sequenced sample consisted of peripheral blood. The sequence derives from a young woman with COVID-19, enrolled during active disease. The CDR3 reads CASSTLNTEAFF. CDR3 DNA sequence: TGTGCCAGCAGCACTCTGAACACTGAAGCTTTCTTT.